This entry concerns a single T cell receptor beta chain. Original handling: Amplification from reference gene primers served as the basis for estimated nucleated cell counts. Some clones are missing from TCRdb's copy, which holds only in-frame ones; the method was immunoSEQ multiplex PCR. The V and J calls and the clone size are those of that table, but D and trimming were determined from the DNA. The sample includes some 190,000 clones, 65% to 85% of them seen just once. Germline V gene sequence: CDR1 SQVTM, CDR2 ANQGSEA. This CDR3 contains 11 residues. This record comes from a study of blood T cell repertoires in COVID-19. About the study: Samples of COVID-19 (acute and convalescent) were obtained from the United States, Italy and Spain.

Cohort assignment relied on participant-reported clinical history. The material sequenced was PBMCs or T cells enriched from blood (not recorded which). The V gene is TRBV29-1, the J gene TRBJ2-3; 7 bases align to TRBD2. The receptor was derived from a man aged 25-40 years with acute COVID-19. CDR3 in amino acids: CTSGEADTQYF. CDR3 DNA sequence: TGCACCAGCGGGGAAGCAGATACGCAGTATTTT.